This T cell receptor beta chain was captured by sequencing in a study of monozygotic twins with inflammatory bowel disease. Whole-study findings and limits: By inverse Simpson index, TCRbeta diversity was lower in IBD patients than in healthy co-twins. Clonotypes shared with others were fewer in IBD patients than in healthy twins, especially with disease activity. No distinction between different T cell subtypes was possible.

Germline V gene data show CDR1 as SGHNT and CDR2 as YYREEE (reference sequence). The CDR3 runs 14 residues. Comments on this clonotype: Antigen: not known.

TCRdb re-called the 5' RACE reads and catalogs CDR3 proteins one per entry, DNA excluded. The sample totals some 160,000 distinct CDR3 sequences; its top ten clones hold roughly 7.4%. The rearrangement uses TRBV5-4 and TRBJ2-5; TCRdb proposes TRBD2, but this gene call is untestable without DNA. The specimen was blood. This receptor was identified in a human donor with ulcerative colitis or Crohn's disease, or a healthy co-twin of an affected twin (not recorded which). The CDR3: CASSLGGFGETQYF. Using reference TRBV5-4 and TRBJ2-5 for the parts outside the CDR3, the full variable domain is ETGVTQSPTHLIKTRGQQVTLRCSSQSGHNTVSWYQQALGQGPQFIFQYYREEENGRGNFPPRFSGLQFPNYSSELNVNALELDDSALYLCASSLGGFGETQYFGPGTRLLVL.